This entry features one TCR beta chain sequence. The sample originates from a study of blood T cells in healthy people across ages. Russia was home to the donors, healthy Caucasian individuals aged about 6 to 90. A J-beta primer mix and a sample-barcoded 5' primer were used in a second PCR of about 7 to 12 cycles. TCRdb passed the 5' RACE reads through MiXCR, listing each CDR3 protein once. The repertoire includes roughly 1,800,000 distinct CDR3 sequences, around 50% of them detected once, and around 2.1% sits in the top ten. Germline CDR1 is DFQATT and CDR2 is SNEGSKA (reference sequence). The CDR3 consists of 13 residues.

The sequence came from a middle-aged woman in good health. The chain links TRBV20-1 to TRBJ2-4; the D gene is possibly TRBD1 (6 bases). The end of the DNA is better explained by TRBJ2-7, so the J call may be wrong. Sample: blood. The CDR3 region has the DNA TGCAGTGCTACTCGGGACAACTCCTACGAGCAGTACTTC. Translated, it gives CSATRDNSYEQYF.